These T cell receptor beta chains were read from a single sample in a study of control samples from healthy donors and cancer patients. Method: immunoSEQ multiplex PCR; TCRdb's copy keeps in-frame clones and lacks some. In the table there are about 94,000 clones, 90% of which are singletons. Sequencing was performed on blood. The receptors derive from a woman aged 18 to 35 in good health. CDR3s include the opening cysteine and the closing phenylalanine or tryptophan. A D gene is named only where the DNA matches it firmly. Size values are once, few and many counts, or a class for expanded clones, and some rows have none.

v_call	d_call	clone_size	j_call	cdr3_aa	cdr3_nt
TRBV5-6	-	-	TRBJ1-2	CASSSGPSQGRRNYGYTF	TGTGCCAGCAGCTCCGGGCCCAGCCAGGGACGGAGAAACTATGGCTACACCTTC
TRBV6-6	-	-	TRBJ2-7	CASSDRDEQYF	TGTGCCAGCAGTGACAGAGACGAGCAGTACTTC
TRBV27	-	-	TRBJ2-7	CASSLQGLEQYF	TGTGCCAGCAGTTTACAGGGTTTAGAGCAGTACTTC
TRBV27	-	-	TRBJ1-2	CASSLSGQNRGYTF	TGTGCCAGCAGTTTATCGGGCCAAAACCGGGGCTACACCTTC
TRBV4-2	-	once	TRBJ1-3	CASSLGSPTGNTIYF	TGTGCCAGCAGCCTAGGATCCCCCACAGGAAACACCATATATTTT
TRBV3-1/TRBV3-2	-	-	TRBJ1-5	CASSSQPRGNQPQHF	TGTGCCAGCAGCTCACAACCGCGCGGCAATCAGCCCCAGCATTTT
TRBV20-1	-	-	TRBJ1-2	CSAIPDYGYTF	TGCAGTGCTATTCCAGACTATGGCTACACCTTC
TRBV19	TRBD1	-	TRBJ1-4	CASSIARAGGEKLFF	TGTGCCAGTAGTATAGCCCGGGCAGGGGGAGAAAAACTGTTTTTT
TRBV2	-	-	TRBJ1-3	CASSLYPGWILESGNTIYF	TGTGCCAGCAGTCTATATCCAGGGTGGATATTGGAGTCTGGAAACACCATATATTTT
TRBV18	-	once	TRBJ2-3	CASSDYRDSSRVTQYF	TGTGCCAGCTCAGACTACCGGGACTCAAGCCGGGTTACGCAGTATTTT
TRBV24-1	TRBD1	-	TRBJ1-2	CATSDPGGGGYTF	TGTGCCACCAGTGATCCAGGGGGAGGTGGCTACACCTTC
TRBV12-3/TRBV12-4	-	-	TRBJ1-2	CASTATLLYGYTF	TGTGCCAGCACAGCGACCCTCCTCTATGGCTACACCTTC
TRBV5-4	TRBD2	-	TRBJ2-7	CASSLEGAGGIYEQYF	TGTGCCAGCAGCTTGGAGGGGGCGGGGGGGATCTACGAGCAGTACTTC
TRBV5-1	-	few	TRBJ2-7	CASSLRAATSLSSYEQYF	TGCGCCAGCAGCCTCAGGGCCGCGACTAGTCTGAGCTCCTACGAGCAGTACTTC
TRBV20-1	-	-	TRBJ2-4	CSAVSANIQYF	TGCAGTGCTGTCAGTGCCAACATTCAGTACTTC
TRBV19	TRBD1	-	TRBJ1-2	CASSRSKTGTGAHYGYTF	TGTGCCAGTAGTAGAAGCAAAACCGGGACAGGCGCCCACTATGGCTACACCTTC
TRBV6-5	-	-	TRBJ1-1	CASRQVGEAFF	TGTGCCAGCCGCCAGGTTGGGGAAGCTTTCTTT
TRBV18	-	-	TRBJ2-5	CASSPRSGETQYF	TGTGCCAGCTCACCACGATCCGGGGAGACCCAGTACTTC
TRBV20-1	-	-	TRBJ2-3	CSASRAGTDTQYF	TGCAGTGCTAGTAGGGCAGGCACAGATACGCAGTATTTT
TRBV5-1	-	-	TRBJ2-3	CASSFFRGFDSGTDTQYF	TGCGCCAGCAGCTTTTTTCGGGGCTTCGACAGTGGCACAGATACGCAGTATTTT
TRBV10-1	-	-	TRBJ2-3	CASSESASATSTDTQYF	TGCGCCAGCAGTGAGTCGGCTAGCGCCACTAGCACAGATACGCAGTATTTT
TRBV2	TRBD1	-	TRBJ1-1	CASSADRGKNTEAFF	TGTGCCAGCAGTGCCGACAGGGGGAAAAACACTGAAGCTTTCTTT
TRBV7-9	-	-	TRBJ1-1	CASSLTENTEAFF	TGTGCCAGCTCCTTGACAGAGAACACTGAAGCTTTCTTT
TRBV6-6	-	-	TRBJ1-4	CASSLGGANEKLFF	TGTGCCAGCAGTTTAGGGGGGGCTAATGAAAAACTGTTTTTT
TRBV12-3/TRBV12-4	-	-	TRBJ1-1	CASSFPPGTEAFF	TGTGCCAGCAGTTTTCCGCCGGGCACTGAAGCTTTCTTT
TRBV5-4	TRBD1	-	TRBJ2-4	CASSSKTGTGDKNIQYF	TGTGCCAGCAGCTCGAAGACCGGGACAGGGGATAAAAACATTCAGTACTTC
TRBV10-1	TRBD1	-	TRBJ2-2	CASSGQGANTGELFF	TGCGCCAGCAGTGGTCAGGGGGCGAACACCGGGGAGCTGTTTTTT
TRBV5-1	TRBD1	-	TRBJ1-5	CASSHGTEGQPQHF	TGCGCCAGCAGCCACGGGACAGAGGGGCAGCCCCAGCATTTT
TRBV11-3	-	few	TRBJ2-3	CASSGRGPSSTDTQYF	TGTGCCAGCAGCGGGCGAGGACCGTCTAGCACAGATACGCAGTATTTT
TRBV7-2	-	-	TRBJ2-7	CASSLEPGVDHEQYF	TGTGCCAGCAGCTTAGAGCCAGGGGTGGACCACGAGCAGTACTTC
TRBV7-9	-	-	TRBJ2-7	CASSPDIPYEQYF	TGTGCCAGCAGCCCGGACATACCCTACGAGCAGTACTTC
TRBV7-2	-	-	TRBJ2-3	CASSFSSTDTQYF	TGTGCCAGCAGCTTCAGTAGCACAGATACGCAGTATTTT
TRBV28	-	-	TRBJ1-3	CASSLISGEGTIYF	TGTGCCAGCAGTTTAATTTCAGGCGAGGGGACCATATATTTT
TRBV27	TRBD1	-	TRBJ1-1	CASSLWAGGETEAFF	TGTGCCAGCAGTTTATGGGCAGGGGGCGAGACTGAAGCTTTCTTT
TRBV5-1	TRBD1	-	TRBJ1-6	CASSRETGSNSPLHF	TGCGCCAGCAGCAGGGAGACAGGGTCAAATTCACCCCTCCACTTT
TRBV19	-	-	TRBJ1-1	CASRFGGTEAFF	TGTGCCAGTAGATTCGGAGGCACTGAAGCTTTCTTT
TRBV5-1	-	-	TRBJ1-1	CASSLAQGFAEAFF	TGCGCCAGCAGCTTGGCCCAGGGATTCGCTGAAGCTTTCTTT
TRBV27	-	-	TRBJ2-7	CASSPTETYEQYF	TGTGCCAGCAGTCCGACGGAGACCTACGAGCAGTACTTC
TRBV20-1	TRBD2	-	TRBJ2-1	CSASLREGLAASGEQFF	TGCAGTGCTAGTCTTAGGGAGGGACTAGCGGCCTCCGGGGAGCAGTTCTTC
TRBV6-5	TRBD2	-	TRBJ2-5	CASSSTSGGQETQYF	TGTGCCAGCAGTTCGACTAGCGGGGGTCAAGAGACCCAGTACTTC
TRBV12-5	TRBD2	once	TRBJ2-1	CASGLTGLAGAEQFF	TGTGCTAGTGGTTTGACAGGACTAGCGGGGGCTGAGCAGTTCTTC
TRBV27	-	-	TRBJ2-5	CASSLRARVETQYF	TGTGCCAGCAGTTTAAGGGCGAGGGTCGAGACCCAGTACTTC
TRBV27	-	-	TRBJ1-5	CASSASTGNQPQHF	TGTGCCAGCAGTGCCTCGACAGGCAATCAGCCCCAGCATTTT
TRBV5-4	-	few	TRBJ1-1	CASSLGGVLMNTEAFF	TGTGCCAGCAGCTTGGGGGGAGTCCTTATGAACACTGAAGCTTTCTTT
TRBV9	-	-	TRBJ2-7	CASSARDISYEQYF	TGTGCCAGCAGCGCCCGGGACATCTCCTACGAGCAGTACTTC
TRBV5-4	-	-	TRBJ1-1	CASSTGISTEAFF	TGTGCCAGCAGCACCGGGATCTCCACTGAAGCTTTCTTT